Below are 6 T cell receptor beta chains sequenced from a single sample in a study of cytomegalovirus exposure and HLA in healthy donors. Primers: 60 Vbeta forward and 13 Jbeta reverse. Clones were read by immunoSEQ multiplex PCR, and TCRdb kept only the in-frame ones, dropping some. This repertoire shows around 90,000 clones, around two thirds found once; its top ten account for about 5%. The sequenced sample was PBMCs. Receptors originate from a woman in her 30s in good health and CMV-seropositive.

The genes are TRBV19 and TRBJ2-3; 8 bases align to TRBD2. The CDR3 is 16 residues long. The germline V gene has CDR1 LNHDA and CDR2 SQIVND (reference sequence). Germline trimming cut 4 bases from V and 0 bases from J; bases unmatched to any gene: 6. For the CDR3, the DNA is TGTGCCAGTAGTACTAGACTAGCGCTTAGCACAGATACGCAGTATTTT. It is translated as CASSTRLALSTDTQYF.

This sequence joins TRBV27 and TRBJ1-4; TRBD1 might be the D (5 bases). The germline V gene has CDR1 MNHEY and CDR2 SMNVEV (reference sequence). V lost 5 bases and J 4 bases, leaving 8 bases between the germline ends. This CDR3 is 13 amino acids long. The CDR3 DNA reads TGTGCCAGCAGTGACAGATATAATGAAAAACTGTTTTTT. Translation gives CASSDRYNEKLFF.

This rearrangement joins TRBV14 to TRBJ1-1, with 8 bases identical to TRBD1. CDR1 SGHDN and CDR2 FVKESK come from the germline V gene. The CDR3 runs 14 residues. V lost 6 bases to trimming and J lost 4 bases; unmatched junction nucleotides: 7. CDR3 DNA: TGTGCCAGCAGTCGACTAACAGGGGGCACTGAAGCTTTCTTT. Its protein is CASSRLTGGTEAFF. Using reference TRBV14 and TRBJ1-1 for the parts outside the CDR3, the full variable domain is EAGVTQFPSHSVIEKGQTVTLRCDPISGHDNLYWYRRVMGKEIKFLLHFVKESKQDESGMPNNRFLAERTGGTYSTLKVQPAELEDSGVYFCASSRLTGGTEAFFGQGTRLTVV.

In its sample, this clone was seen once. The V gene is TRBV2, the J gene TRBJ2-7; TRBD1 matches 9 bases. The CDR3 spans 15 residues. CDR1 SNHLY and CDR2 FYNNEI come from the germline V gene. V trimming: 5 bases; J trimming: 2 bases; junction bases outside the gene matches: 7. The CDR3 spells CASSNGQGSPYEQYF. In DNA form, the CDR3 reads TGTGCCAGCAGTAACGGACAGGGGTCCCCCTACGAGCAGTACTTC.

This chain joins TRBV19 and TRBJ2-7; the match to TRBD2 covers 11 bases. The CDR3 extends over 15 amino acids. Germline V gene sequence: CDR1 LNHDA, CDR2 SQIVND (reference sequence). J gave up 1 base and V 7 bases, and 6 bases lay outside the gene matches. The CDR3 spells CASTSLAGGSYEQYF. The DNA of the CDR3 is TGTGCCAGTACCTCTCTAGCGGGGGGTTCCTACGAGCAGTACTTC.

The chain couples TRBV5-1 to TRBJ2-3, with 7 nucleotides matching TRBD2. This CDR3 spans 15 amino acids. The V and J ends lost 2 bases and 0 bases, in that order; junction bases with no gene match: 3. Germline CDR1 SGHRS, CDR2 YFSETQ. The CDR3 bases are TGCGCCAGCAGCTTCGGGGGGTCTAGCACAGATACGCAGTATTTT. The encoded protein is CASSFGGSSTDTQYF.